One sample yielded the 19 T cell receptor beta chains listed below, sequenced in a study of low-dose radiotherapy and immunotherapy resistance in tumors (dated by TCRdb to 2021 to 2024). First-strand cDNA was synthesized with Superscript III and a set of TRAV- and TRBV-specific primers, covering both TCRalpha and TCRbeta chains. TCRs were amplified with Phusion for around 20 PCR cycles using a constant-region primer together with the adapter attached to the V primers. The public reads were quality trimmed at Q25 with fastp and then assembled into clones with MiXCR by TCRdb, keeping productive beta chains. Identical CDR3 proteins give one entry, which carries the most common genes and DNA. This sample has about 13,000 distinct CDR3 sequences in its table, and more than 50% of those were observed once. Of the sample, roughly 8% is held by the ten largest clones. The source is a human donor with advanced metastatic prostate, ovarian, gallbladder or colorectal cancer (not recorded which). This table probably holds off-target reads from a library built for another chain.

The chain employs TRBV28 and TRBJ2-3, with D unclear. The CDR3 totals 14 residues. From germline, CDR1 is MDHEN and CDR2 SYDVKM. The V end lost 1 base, the J end lost 4 bases, and 9 bases lay between the germline ends. The CDR3 coding sequence is TGTGCCAGCAGTTTATCGCTTGGGTCAGATACGCAGTATTTT. It encodes CASSLSLGSDTQYF.

The rearrangement links TRBV7-4 to TRBJ1-1; possible D gene TRBD1, 5 bases. The V gene's germline CDR1 is SGHVT and CDR2 SQSDAQ. Trimming stripped 8 bases from V and 6 bases from J, with 22 bases between. The CDR3 covers 15 residues. The CDR3 here is CASSSRRGPISEAFF. CDR3 in DNA: TGTGCCAGCTCTAGTAGGCGGGGCCCAATTTCTGAAGCTTTCTTT.

The rearrangement uses TRBV14 and TRBJ2-7; 9 nucleotides align to TRBD1. This CDR3 contains 15 residues. CDR1 is SGHDN and CDR2 is FVKESK in the germline V gene. V gave up 7 bases and J gave up 5 bases; unmatched junction bases: 12. DNA of the CDR3: TGTGCCAGCACCGAATTAAAGACAGGGGGTGACGAGCAGTACTTC. Protein: CASTELKTGGDEQYF.

The V gene is TRBV3-1, the J gene TRBJ2-1; 8 positions match TRBD2. Germline V gene sequence: CDR1 LGHDT, CDR2 YNNKEL (reference sequence). This CDR3 region has 14 residues. After removal of 4 bases from V and 2 bases from J, the junction contained 1 base not matched to a gene. The CDR3 nucleotides are TGTGCCAGCAGCCCGACTAGCGCCTACAATGAGCAGTTCTTC. Amino acids: CASSPTSAYNEQFF.

The J gene is TRBJ1-3, the V gene TRBV14, with a tentative D call TRBD1 (5 bases). This CDR3 is built from 14 residues. The V gene lost 4 bases and the J gene lost 5 bases, with 12 bases spanning the gap. CDR1 is SGHDN and CDR2 is FVKESK in the germline V gene. The CDR3 reads CASSRRQGRNTIYF. The CDR3 nucleotides read TGTGCCAGCAGCCGAAGGCAGGGACGAAACACCATATATTTT. Using reference TRBV14 and TRBJ1-3 for the parts outside the CDR3, the full variable domain is EAGVTQFPSHSVIEKGQTVTLRCDPISGHDNLYWYRRVMGKEIKFLLHFVKESKQDESGMPNNRFLAERTGGTYSTLKVQPAELEDSGVYFCASSRRQGRNTIYFGEGSWLTVV.

This clonotype was seen a few times. V usage is TRBV29-1 and J usage is TRBJ1-3, with D unresolved. Deletions cut 5 bases from V and 0 bases from J, with 11 bases between. In germline, CDR1 is SQVTM, CDR2 ANQGSEA. The CDR3 extends over 14 amino acids. CDR3 residues: CSVLDGSSGNTIYF. The CDR3 region has the DNA TGCAGCGTTCTGGACGGGAGCTCTGGAAACACCATATATTTT.

The V call is TRBV7-2, the J call TRBJ2-7; 11 bases map to TRBD2. The CDR3 sequence is 16 residues long. V was clipped by 2 bases and J by 2 bases; unmatched bases: 5. Per germline, CDR1 SGHTA and CDR2 FQGNSA. CDR3 nucleotides: TGTGCCAGCAGCTTATCCGGGACTAGCGGCACCTACGAGCAGTACTTC. It codes for CASSLSGTSGTYEQYF.

Only a few counts were recorded for this clonotype. The rearrangement joins TRBV29-1 to TRBJ2-7, with a possible D match to TRBD1 (6 bases). The CDR3 consists of 13 residues. CDR1 is SQVTM, CDR2 ANQGSEA, per germline. V lost 5 bases and J 6 bases, leaving 17 bases between the germline ends. CDR3 nucleotide sequence: TGCAGCGTTTCGACCGGGACACCCTTCGAGCAGTACTTC. It yields the protein CSVSTGTPFEQYF.

Here the CDR3 DNA reads TGTGCCAGCAGCTCACTTCAAGACAGGTCTGAAGCTTTCTTT. As protein: CASSSLQDRSEAFF. J is TRBJ1-1 and V is TRBV6-2 or TRBV6-3; tentative D call: TRBD1 (6 bases). V lost 6 bases to trimming and J lost 6 bases, with 17 bases between them. This CDR3 has 14 residues. From germline, CDR1 is MNHEY and CDR2 SVGEGT.

CDR3 in DNA: TGTGCCAGCAGCTTGTCCGCGGGGAACACAGATACGCAGTATTTT. Translated, it gives CASSLSAGNTDTQYF. This sequence joins TRBV5-4 and TRBJ2-3, with TRBD2 as a possible D gene (6 bases). The CDR3 covers 15 residues. V shed 1 base and J shed 2 bases, with 11 bases lying between them. Germline V gene lookup returns CDR1 SGHNT and CDR2 YYREEE (reference sequence). Using reference TRBV5-4 and TRBJ2-3 for the parts outside the CDR3, the full variable domain is ETGVTQSPTHLIKTRGQQVTLRCSSQSGHNTVSWYQQALGQGPQFIFQYYREEENGRGNFPPRFSGLQFPNYSSELNVNALELDDSALYLCASSLSAGNTDTQYFGPGTRLTVL.

This clonotype was counted only a few times. The chain carries TRBV6-2 or TRBV6-3 and TRBJ2-7, with 10 nucleotides matching TRBD2. Trimming at V came to 4 bases and at J to 6 bases, leaving 12 bases not matched to a gene. The CDR3 contains 16 residues. The germline V gene has CDR1 MNHEY and CDR2 SVGEGT. In nucleotides, the CDR3 is TGTGCCAGCAGTTTGAACCCGGGACTAGCGCTGACCGAGCAGTACTTC. It encodes CASSLNPGLALTEQYF.

This clonotype was counted between two and nine times. The gene calls are TRBV3-1 and TRBJ2-1; D is unclear. The CDR3 runs to 15 residues. Trimming shortened V by 0 bases and J by 12 bases, and 18 bases separated the two germline ends. CDR1 and CDR2 from the germline V gene are LGHDT and YNNKEL (reference sequence). CDR3 sequence: CASSQDQTVEFWQFF. CDR3 nucleotide sequence: TGTGCCAGCAGCCAAGATCAAACGGTGGAATTTTGGCAGTTCTTC.

This CDR3 is CASSRTSGNEQFF. DNA for the CDR3: TGTGCCAGCAGCCGGACTAGCGGGAATGAGCAGTTCTTC. The chain combines TRBV12-3 or TRBV12-4 with TRBJ2-1; 11 bases map to TRBD2. This CDR3 has 13 residues. V dropped 6 bases and J dropped 7; count of bases not matched to a gene: 2.

The rearrangement links TRBV28 to TRBJ1-1; D remains unclear. Trimming removed 3 bases at V and 10 bases at J, with 9 bases between. Germline V gene data show CDR1 as MDHEN and CDR2 as SYDVKM. This CDR3 comprises 11 residues. CDR3 coding DNA: TGTGCCAGCAGTTTGGGTCTGGGAGCTTTCTTT. It is translated as CASSLGLGAFF. Using reference TRBV28 and TRBJ1-1 for the parts outside the CDR3, the full variable domain is DVKVTQSSRYLVKRTGEKVFLECVQDMDHENMFWYRQDPGLGLRLIYFSYDVKMKEKGDIPEGYSVSREKKERFSLILESASTNQTSMYLCASSLGLGAFFGQGTRLTVV.

This clonotype was recorded a few times. V and J are TRBV20-1 and TRBJ2-5; D may correspond to TRBD1 or TRBD2 (5 bases each). Trimming left V 1 base short and J 5 bases short, with 14 bases between. The CDR3 loop spans 14 amino acids. CDR1 and CDR2 (germline): DFQATT, SNEGSKA (reference sequence). CDR3 nucleotide sequence: TGCAGTGCTAGAGGGGTGGGGGAATTGGAGACCCAGTACTTC. It is translated as CSARGVGELETQYF.

The chain has TRBV4-2 and TRBJ1-3; 8 nucleotides match TRBD1. CDR1 is LGHNA and CDR2 is YNFKEQ in the germline V gene. The CDR3 contains 17 residues. V shed 2 bases and J 0 bases; nucleotides not matched to a gene: 6. CDR3 DNA sequence: TGTGCCAGCAGCCAACATGGACAGGGCGTCTCTGGAAACACCATATATTTT. Translation gives CASSQHGQGVSGNTIYF.

CDR3 nucleotide sequence: TGTGCCAGCAGCCTACTAGCGGGAGGTACCTACAATGAGCAGTTCTTC. Translating gives CASSLLAGGTYNEQFF. The chain combines TRBV28 with TRBJ2-1, with TRBD2 matching 12 bases. The CDR3 is 16 residues long. J gave up 2 bases and V 6 bases, and 5 bases lay outside the gene matches. Germline CDR1 is MDHEN and CDR2 is SYDVKM. Based on the CDR3 plus reference TRBV28 and TRBJ2-1, the full variable domain is DVKVTQSSRYLVKRTGEKVFLECVQDMDHENMFWYRQDPGLGLRLIYFSYDVKMKEKGDIPEGYSVSREKKERFSLILESASTNQTSMYLCASSLLAGGTYNEQFFGPGTRLTVL.

The chain couples TRBV5-1 to TRBJ1-2, with no clear D. Germline-derived CDR1 and CDR2 are SGHRS and YFSETQ. The CDR3 length is 14 residues. V was pared by 5 bases and J by 6 bases, with 17 bases between. The CDR3 DNA sequence: TGCGCCAGCAGGACGAACGTGGGAACTGATGGCTACACCTTC. Protein product: CASRTNVGTDGYTF.

In nucleotides, the CDR3 is TGCAGTGCTAGAGACTCCGGACAGACGAACACTGAAGCTTTCTTT. Translated: CSARDSGQTNTEAFF. This chain joins TRBV20-1 and TRBJ1-1, with a weak D call TRBD1 (6 bases). Germline V gene data show CDR1 as DFQATT and CDR2 as SNEGSKA (reference sequence). This CDR3 contains 15 residues. V gave up 0 bases and J gave up 1 base, with 12 bases separating them.